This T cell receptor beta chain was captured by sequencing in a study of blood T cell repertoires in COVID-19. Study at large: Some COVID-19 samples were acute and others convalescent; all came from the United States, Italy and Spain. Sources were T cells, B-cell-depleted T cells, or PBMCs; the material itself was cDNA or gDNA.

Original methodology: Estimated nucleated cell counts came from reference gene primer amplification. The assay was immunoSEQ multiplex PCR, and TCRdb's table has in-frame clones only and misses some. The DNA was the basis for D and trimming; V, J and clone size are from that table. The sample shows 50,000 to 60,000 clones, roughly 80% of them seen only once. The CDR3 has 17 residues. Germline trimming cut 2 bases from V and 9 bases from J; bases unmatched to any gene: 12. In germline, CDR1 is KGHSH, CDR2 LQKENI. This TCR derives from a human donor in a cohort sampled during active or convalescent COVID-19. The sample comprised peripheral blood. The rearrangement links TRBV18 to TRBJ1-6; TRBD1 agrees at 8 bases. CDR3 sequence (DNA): TGTGCCAGCTCACCAAACGACAGGGGAAGTTTGGGTTCACCCCTCCACTTT. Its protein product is CASSPNDRGSLGSPLHF. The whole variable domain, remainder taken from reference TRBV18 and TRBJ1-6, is NAGVMQNPRHLVRRRGQEARLRCSPMKGHSHVYWYRQLPEEGLKFMVYLQKENIIDESGMPKERFSAEFPKEGPSILRIQQVVRGDSAAYFCASSPNDRGSLGSPLHFGNGTRLTVT.